This T cell receptor (beta chain) was observed in a study of T-cell reconstitution after alpha-beta-depleted transplantation in children. Study-wide points: Reportedly, roughly two months post-transplant, alpha-beta T cells arose from several hundred expanded graft clones.

This clonotype was observed many times. Its matching antigen is unknown. For TCRbeta, the library was prepared with unique molecular identifiers. TCRdb reanalysed the PCR reads using MiXCR and keeps one entry per CDR3 protein. The sample has hundreds of thousands of distinct CDR3 sequences, around 9.9% seen once; the top ten hold roughly 27%. The length of the CDR3 is 18 residues. CDR1 is MNHNS and CDR2 is SASEGT in the germline V gene. V was trimmed by 1 base and J by 5 bases, leaving 21 bases between them. The chain joins TRBV6-1 to TRBJ1-5, with a weak D call TRBD1 (5 bases). The sequencing used PBMCs, collected before TCRalphabeta/CD19-depleted stem cell transplant. The receptor's source is a child younger than two with acute myeloid leukemia, due to receive a stem cell transplant. CDR3 protein: CASSEGGPGYGGHQPQHF. CDR3 nucleotide sequence: TGTGCCAGCAGTGAAGGGGGCCCGGGGTACGGAGGGCATCAGCCCCAGCATTTT.